Each of the 28 T cell receptor beta chains below was sequenced from the same sample in a study of blood T cells in healthy people across ages. Primers used in a second PCR of about 6 to 11 cycles were a sample-barcoded 5' primer and a J-beta primer mix. TCRdb ran MiXCR on the 5' RACE reads and lists one entry per CDR3 protein. The sample includes around 870,000 distinct CDR3 sequences, under 35% of them seen just once. Input material: blood. Receptors originate from a woman aged 80 or over in good health.

The genes are TRBV15 and TRBJ1-4; maybe TRBD1 (5 bases). The CDR3 totals 17 residues. Germline loops: CDR1 LNHNV, CDR2 YYDKDF (reference sequence). Trimming left V 3 bases short and J 11 bases short, with 25 bases between. CDR3 nucleotide sequence: TGTGCCACCAGCAGGATCGAGACAGAAGCTTTTCTCCGGAAACTGTTTTTT. Its protein is CATSRIETEAFLRKLFF.

This clonotype was counted at least ten times. The chain recombines TRBV7-9 with TRBJ1-2; D not certain. Germline values: CDR1 SEHNR, CDR2 FQNEAQ (reference sequence). This CDR3 has 15 amino acids. V was pared by 1 base and J by 6 bases, with 15 bases between. The CDR3 bases are TGTGCCAGCAGCTTAGAGACGCCATACCGGGATGGCTACACCTTC. Its translation is CASSLETPYRDGYTF. The full variable domain, with the rest looked up from reference TRBV7-9 and TRBJ1-2, is DTGVSQNPRHKITKRGQNVTFRCDPISEHNRLYWYRQTLGQGPEFLTYFQNEAQLEKSRLLSDRFSAERPKGSFSTLEIQRTEQGDSAMYLCASSLETPYRDGYTFGSGTRLTVV.

The rearrangement links TRBV12-5 to TRBJ2-3; 10 nucleotides align to TRBD2. The germline CDR1 and CDR2 sequences are LGHNT and FRNRAP. There are 16 residues in the CDR3. Trimming at V came to 2 bases and at J to 2 bases, leaving 4 bases not matched to a gene. CDR3: CASGLTSGKDTDTQYF. Here the CDR3 DNA reads TGTGCTAGTGGTTTGACTAGCGGGAAGGACACAGATACGCAGTATTTT.

The rearrangement joins TRBV9 to TRBJ2-3; D is tentatively TRBD1 or TRBD2 (5 bases each). Germline V CDR1 and CDR2: SGDLS, YYNGEE. Trimming shortened V by 2 bases and J by 6 bases, and 16 bases separated the two germline ends. There are 15 residues in the CDR3. The CDR3 nucleotides are TGTGCCAGCAGCGTGACACCCCTGGGACCTGATACGCAGTATTTT. Encoded protein: CASSVTPLGPDTQYF.

The CDR3 DNA reads as TGTGCCAGCAGTGCGACTAGCGGGGGGGCGGTGACCCAGTACTTC. It is translated as CASSATSGGAVTQYF. The V and J genes are TRBV6-2 or TRBV6-3 and TRBJ2-7, with TRBD2 matching over 14 bases. The DNA matches TRBJ2-5 better at its end, which makes the J call doubtful. This CDR3 has 15 residues. From germline, CDR1 is MNHEY and CDR2 SVGEGT.

The genes are TRBV2 and TRBJ1-4; D might be TRBD1 (5 bases). The ends were cut back, 6 bases at V and 7 bases at J, with 9 bases in the middle. The CDR3 extends over 12 amino acids. Germline V lookup: CDR1 SNHLY, CDR2 FYNNEI. The CDR3 nucleotides are TGTGCCAGCAGGCGGGACGCTGAAAAACTGTTTTTT. Protein sequence: CASRRDAEKLFF.

In this sample, this clonotype turned up once. This rearrangement joins TRBV3-1 to TRBJ2-1, with 8 bases lining up with TRBD1. This CDR3 contains 16 residues. Trimming took 3 bases from V and 3 from J; bases not matched to a gene: 7. CDR1 and CDR2 (germline): LGHDT, YNNKEL (reference sequence). The chain's CDR3 is CASSQVTGANYNEQFF. The CDR3 DNA follows: TGTGCCAGCAGCCAGGTGACAGGGGCTAACTACAATGAGCAGTTCTTC.

As to this clonotype: A much larger clone sits a single nucleotide away, making a read error possible. The DNA of the CDR3 is TGTGCCAGCAGCTTAGCCCCGGGTCAGCCCCAGCATTTT. Its protein is CASSLAPGQPQHF. The chain combines TRBV7-9 with TRBJ1-5; D ambiguous. V was pared by 0 bases and J by 6 bases, with 6 bases between. The CDR3 runs 13 residues. Germline CDR1 is SEHNR and CDR2 is FQNEAQ (reference sequence).

The chain is built from TRBV24-1 and TRBJ2-7; weak D call: TRBD1 (6 bases). CDR3 size: 16 residues. Germline values: CDR1 KGHDR, CDR2 SFDVKD. The V gene lost 5 bases and the J gene lost 1 base, with 17 bases spanning the gap. The CDR3 DNA reads as TGTGCCACCAGTGTAGGAGCACAGGGTTTATCCTACGAGCAGTACTTC. Encoded protein: CATSVGAQGLSYEQYF.

Note on this clonotype: One junction end disagrees with the germline gene, perhaps due to a read error. The chain combines TRBV12-3 or TRBV12-4 with TRBJ2-3, with D unresolved. The length of the CDR3 is 15 residues. CDR3 region: CASSSGSVKADTEYF. The CDR3 DNA follows: TGTGCCAGCAGTTCGGGTTCAGTGAAGGCAGATACGGAGTATTTT.

This clonotype has ten or more counts. The genes are TRBV5-1 and TRBJ1-5, with a weak D call TRBD1 (6 bases). V shed 4 bases and J shed 3 bases, with 20 bases lying between them. The CDR3 is 17 residues long. Germline CDR1 reads SGHRS; CDR2 reads YFSETQ. CDR3 loop: CASSLTGETGPNQPQHF. In DNA, the CDR3 is TGCGCCAGCAGCCTCACCGGGGAGACAGGACCCAATCAGCCCCAGCATTTT.

V usage is TRBV20-1 and J usage is TRBJ1-5; maybe TRBD1 (6 bases). V shed 1 base and J shed 1 base, with 8 bases lying between them. Germline V gene lookup returns CDR1 DFQATT and CDR2 SNEGSKA (reference sequence). The CDR3 is 14 residues long. DNA for the CDR3: TGCAGTGCTAGAGGGACAGCGAGCAATCAGCCCCAGCATTTT. It encodes CSARGTASNQPQHF.

The rearrangement links TRBV4-3 to TRBJ2-1, with 10 bases that match TRBD2. The V gene's germline CDR1 is LGHNA and CDR2 YSLEER. The CDR3 totals 17 residues. V was clipped by 0 bases and J by 8 bases; unmatched bases: 10. This CDR3 reads CASSQETRGLAFDEQFF. For the CDR3, the DNA is TGCGCCAGCAGCCAAGAGACGAGGGGACTAGCGTTCGATGAGCAGTTCTTC.

The rearrangement uses TRBV29-1 and TRBJ2-1; D is perhaps TRBD2 (6 bases). The J call could be wrong; TRBJ2-7 is a better fit for the DNA end. The CDR3 has 17 residues. Per germline, CDR1 SQVTM and CDR2 ANQGSEA. CDR3 sequence reads: CSVEANRGDSSDNEQYF. The DNA for the CDR3 is TGCAGCGTTGAGGCTAACCGCGGGGATAGCTCCGACAATGAGCAGTACTTC.

This clonotype was detected ten times or more. The J gene is TRBJ2-1, the V gene TRBV11-2; D is possibly TRBD2 (7 bases). CDR1 is SGHAT, CDR2 FQNNGV, per germline. Trimming cost V 5 bases and J 11 bases, with 13 bases left between them. This CDR3 has 12 residues. The CDR3 is CASSPPGGQQFF. CDR3 DNA: TGTGCCAGCAGCCCCCCCGGGGGGCAGCAGTTCTTC.

The V call is TRBV27, the J call TRBJ1-2; TRBD1 might be the D (5 bases). The germline V gene has CDR1 MNHEY and CDR2 SMNVEV (reference sequence). This CDR3 region has 17 residues. Trimming took 5 bases from V and 3 from J, leaving 22 bases between them. Written as DNA, the CDR3 is TGTGCCAGCAGTCCCGACAGACCCCCCTTCCGCGACTATGGCTACACCTTC. Its translation: CASSPDRPPFRDYGYTF.

There are many counts of this clonotype. The chain couples TRBV12-3 or TRBV12-4 to TRBJ1-2, with a tentative D call TRBD1 (5 bases). Between the trimmed V and J ends, which lost 6 bases and 8 bases, there was a span of 19 bases. The CDR3 is 14 amino acids. CDR3 amino acids: CASRPGTRASGYTF. CDR3 bases: TGTGCCAGCAGGCCCGGGACCCGGGCCAGCGGCTACACCTTC.

This clonotype has only one observation. The chain links TRBV4-3 to TRBJ2-1; possible D gene TRBD2, 6 bases. With 0 bases removed from V and 10 bases from J, the gap between germline ends came to 19 bases. The CDR3 length is 16 residues. Germline assignment: CDR1 LGHNA and CDR2 YSLEER. The CDR3 reads CASSQDPGLSPYEQFF. In DNA, the CDR3 is TGCGCCAGCAGCCAAGATCCGGGACTTTCACCCTACGAGCAGTTCTTC.

Points on this clonotype: Since a much larger clone is just one base distant, this may be a read error. The CDR3 loop reads CASSQEGLTSGGLEQFF. The CDR3 coding sequence is TGTGCCAGCAGCCAAGAGGGCCTGACTAGCGGGGGCCTTGAGCAGTTCTTC. The rearrangement joins TRBV3-1 to TRBJ2-1, with 12 nucleotides matching TRBD2. Germline CDR1 is LGHDT and CDR2 is YNNKEL (reference sequence). The CDR3 is 17 residues long. V gave up 0 bases and J gave up 9 bases; unmatched junction bases: 9.

The rearrangement joins TRBV19 to TRBJ1-5, with 8 positions matching TRBD1. Germline CDR1 LNHDA, CDR2 SQIVND (reference sequence). V was clipped by 2 bases and J by 2 bases; unmatched bases: 5. The CDR3 is 16 residues long. The CDR3 is CASSITPGQGNQPQHF. CDR3 DNA sequence: TGTGCCAGTAGTATAACCCCGGGACAGGGCAATCAGCCCCAGCATTTT.

Worth noting for this clonotype: Since a much larger clone is just one base distant, this may be a read error. The chain uses TRBV7-9 and TRBJ2-5; 13 nucleotides match TRBD2. The J call is doubtful: the DNA matches TRBJ2-7 better. Germline V lookup: CDR1 SEHNR, CDR2 FQNEAQ (reference sequence). The CDR3 contains 17 residues. Here the CDR3 DNA reads TGTGCCAGCAGCTTATACACTAGCGGGGGGGCTCGCTACGAGCAGTACTTC. Its protein product is CASSLYTSGGARYEQYF.

This clonotype was found many times. The chain joins TRBV7-6 to TRBJ2-7; D is unclear. Germline assignment: CDR1 SGHVS and CDR2 FNYEAQ. This CDR3 contains 14 residues. Trimming shortened V by 5 bases and J by 5 bases, and 16 bases separated the two germline ends. CDR3 sequence reads: CASSDRPAVNEQYF. The CDR3 DNA reads TGTGCCAGCAGCGACCGTCCCGCGGTGAACGAGCAGTACTTC.

In this sample, this clonotype turned up a few times. The chain combines TRBV5-1 with TRBJ1-1, with 9 bases aligning to TRBD1. From germline, CDR1 is SGHRS and CDR2 YFSETQ. The length of the CDR3 is 15 residues. V shed 3 bases and J 1 base; nucleotides not matched to a gene: 4. CDR3 sequence (DNA): TGCGCCAGCAGCTGGGTGGACAGGGGGAACACTGAAGCTTTCTTT. Translating it yields CASSWVDRGNTEAFF.

V usage is TRBV6-6 and J usage is TRBJ1-1; no clear D. Trimming stripped 6 bases from V and 3 bases from J, with 11 bases between. The CDR3 spans 13 residues. CDR1 is MNHNY, CDR2 SVGAGI, per germline (reference sequence). CDR3 nucleotides: TGTGCCAGCAGGCAGAGGCGGGACACTGAAGCTTTCTTT. This codes for CASRQRRDTEAFF.

This clonotype was seen many times. This sequence joins TRBV7-2 and TRBJ1-2; 10 nucleotides agree with TRBD1. V lost 5 bases and J lost 8; bases outside the gene matches: 11. CDR1 and CDR2 (germline): SGHTA, FQGNSA. The CDR3 has 15 amino acids. The CDR3, as DNA: TGTGCCAGCAGCCAGGAGACAGGGGGCGGATGGGGCTACACCTTC. It translates to CASSQETGGGWGYTF.

This clonotype was seen ten or more times. This chain uses TRBV6-2 or TRBV6-3 with TRBJ1-6; 7 bases align to TRBD1. The CDR3 contains 15 residues. The junction had 10 bases not matched to a gene; V was cut back by 7 bases and J by 7 bases. In germline, CDR1 is MNHEY, CDR2 SVGEGT. CDR3 amino acids: CASTAGTVQNSPLHF. The CDR3 coding sequence is TGTGCCAGCACCGCCGGGACAGTGCAAAATTCACCCCTCCACTTT.

The gene calls are TRBV5-1 and TRBJ2-5; possibly TRBD1 or TRBD2 for D (6 bases each). V lost 6 bases and J lost 4, with 13 bases in between. The CDR3 has 13 amino acids. The germline V gene encodes CDR1 SGHRS and CDR2 YFSETQ. The CDR3 is CASNPGARETQYF. CDR3 DNA: TGCGCCAGCAATCCGGGGGCCAGAGAGACCCAGTACTTC.

The CDR3 sequence: CASSLDPGNTGELFF. CDR3 in DNA: TGTGCCAGCAGTTTGGATCCTGGGAACACCGGGGAGCTGTTTTTT. The chain uses TRBV12-3 or TRBV12-4 and TRBJ2-2; no definite D call. V gave up 3 bases and J gave up 1 base, with 9 bases separating them. This CDR3 is built from 15 residues.